This T cell receptor beta chain came from a study of tumor-infiltrating lymphocytes in oesophageal squamous cell carcinoma. TCRdb re-called the PCR reads through MiXCR, storing one row per CDR3 protein. There are around 18,000 distinct CDR3 sequences in the sample; 35% to 45% occur only once, and more than 25% lies in the top ten. Germline CDR1 is SGHVS and CDR2 is FNYEAQ. The length of the CDR3 is 19 amino acids, counting both ends. As regards this clonotype: The CDR3 end shows no conserved phenylalanine or tryptophan, and so a read error is likely. No DNA is shown, since the ends of the CDR3 on it are uncertain; the CDR3 is the one TCRdb lists.

The chain combines TRBV7-6 with TRBJ2-6; no DNA check was done on the table's D call, TRBD1. Sequencing input: esophageal tumor tissue. The receptor comes from a male donor with esophageal squamous cell carcinoma. The CDR3 protein is CASSLGSGGARDNEQFFGA.